This entry describes one T cell receptor beta chain. Its antigen remains unidentified. The record originates from a study of PD-1 blockade in mismatch repair-deficient tumors. Looking at the study overall: Patients had around 12 mismatch repair-deficient cancer types, all previously treated and progressing.

The table came from immunoSEQ multiplex PCR; TCRdb's copy has only in-frame clones and leaves some out. Of around 9,000 clones listed, about 85% are singletons. Mismatch repair deficiency was confirmed in all patients, by PCR or immunohistochemistry. TCRs were sequenced from three patients responding to pembrolizumab. Study-level findings and limits: After pembrolizumab, tumor-resident clones rose rapidly, then generally contracted before radiologic responses.

This CDR3 is built from 12 residues. Germline assignment: CDR1 MNHEY and CDR2 SVGAGI. Trimming left V 0 bases short and J 5 bases short, with 3 bases between. The specimen comprised PBMCs, sampled about 46 weeks after starting pembrolizumab. The chain employs TRBV6-5 and TRBJ2-3; D not resolved. The sequence derives from an adult with mismatch repair-deficient cancer. The CDR3 loop is CASSYSRDTQYF. Here the CDR3 DNA reads TGTGCCAGCAGTTACTCGAGAGATACGCAGTATTTT.